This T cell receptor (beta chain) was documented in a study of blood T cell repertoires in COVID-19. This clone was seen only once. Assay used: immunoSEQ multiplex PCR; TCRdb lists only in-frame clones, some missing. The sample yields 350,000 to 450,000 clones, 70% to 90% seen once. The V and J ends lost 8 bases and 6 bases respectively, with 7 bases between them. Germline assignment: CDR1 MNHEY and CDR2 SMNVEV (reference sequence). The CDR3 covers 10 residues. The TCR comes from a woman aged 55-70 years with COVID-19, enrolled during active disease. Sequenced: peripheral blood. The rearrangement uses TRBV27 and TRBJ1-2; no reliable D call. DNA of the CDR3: TGTGCCAGCTGGGGAGATGGCTACACCTTC. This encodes CASWGDGYTF.